A selection of T cell receptor beta chains follows, all from one sample in a study of blood T cell repertoires in COVID-19. The assay was immunoSEQ multiplex PCR, and TCRdb's table has in-frame clones only and misses some. Of some 150,000 clones in the sample, approximately 90% were seen once. Sequenced input: peripheral blood. These receptors were collected from a woman older than 75 in a cohort sampled during active or convalescent COVID-19. The CDR3 runs from the conserved cysteine through the conserved F or W. A D gene is named only where the DNA matches it firmly. Clone sizes are given selectively: once, few, many, or a class where the clone is expanded.

J gene	D gene	V gene	clone size	CDR3 DNA	CDR3 protein
TRBJ2-7	TRBD1	TRBV4-3	.	TGCGCCAGCAGCCAAGAATGGCAGGGGGCCACCTACGAGCAGTACTTC	CASSQEWQGATYEQYF
TRBJ2-7	.	TRBV12-3/TRBV12-4	.	TGTGCCAGCAGCCAAGGGGAAGAGCAGTACTTC	CASSQGEEQYF
TRBJ2-1	TRBD1	TRBV27	.	TGTGCCAGCAGTTTTTGGGACAGGGCGAATGAGCAGTTCTTC	CASSFWDRANEQFF
TRBJ2-5	TRBD1	TRBV24-1	.	TGTGCCACCAGCAGAGGGGGACAGGGAGGAGAGACCCAGTACTTC	CATSRGGQGGETQYF
TRBJ1-2	.	TRBV7-8	few	TGTGCCAGCAGCTTAAACGGACAAAGCTATGGCTACACCTTC	CASSLNGQSYGYTF
TRBJ1-4	.	TRBV19	.	TGTGCCAGTAGTGGGAGAGGGAAACTGTTTTTT	CASSGRGKLFF
TRBJ2-5	.	TRBV30	few	TGTGCCTGGAGTGTATCCCAGCAAGAGACCCAGTACTTC	CAWSVSQQETQYF
TRBJ2-1	.	TRBV6-5	.	TGTGCCAGCAGCCTACCGACTAACGACCGCAATGAGCAGTTCTTC	CASSLPTNDRNEQFF
TRBJ1-2	TRBD1	TRBV5-6	.	TGTGCCAGCAGCTTGGGGGCCTTGGGACAGCACAACTATGGCTACACCTTC	CASSLGALGQHNYGYTF
TRBJ2-5	.	TRBV30	.	TGTGCCTGGAGTGTACTAGGGTCGGGTCGAGAGACCCAGTACTTC	CAWSVLGSGRETQYF
TRBJ1-3	.	TRBV7-9	.	TGTGCCAGCAGCTTAGCGGGAGGGGTTGGAAACACCATATATTTT	CASSLAGGVGNTIYF
TRBJ2-7	TRBD1	TRBV5-6	.	TGTGCCAGCAGCCGCCCCCGGGACAGGGGCTACGAGCAGTACTTC	CASSRPRDRGYEQYF
TRBJ2-1	TRBD1	TRBV19	.	TGTGCCAGTAGTAGACAGGGTAACTCCTACAATGAGCAGTTCTTC	CASSRQGNSYNEQFF
TRBJ2-3	.	TRBV5-8	once	TGTGCCAGCACCCGACGGGGCACAGATACGCAGTATTTT	CASTRRGTDTQYF
TRBJ2-4	TRBD2	TRBV18	.	TGTGCCAGCTCGGTGGGAGGGATGGACATTCAGTACTTC	CASSVGGMDIQYF
TRBJ2-3	.	TRBV24-1	.	TGTGCCACCAGTGATTCCAGGGGTGTAGCAGATACGCAGTATTTT	CATSDSRGVADTQYF
TRBJ1-4	.	TRBV2	.	TGTGCCAGCAGTGAAACGACAAGCGGTAATGAAAAACTGTTTTTT	CASSETTSGNEKLFF
TRBJ2-3	.	TRBV27	.	TGTGCCAGCAGTCAATACAGGGAGTCCACAGATACGCAGTATTTT	CASSQYRESTDTQYF
TRBJ1-1	TRBD1	TRBV28	few	TGTGCCAGCAGTTTTCAGGGGGTGAACACTGAAGCTTTCTTT	CASSFQGVNTEAFF
TRBJ2-1	.	TRBV19	.	TGTGCCAGTAGTATAGATCCTCAGGGGCCCTACAATGAGCAGTTCTTC	CASSIDPQGPYNEQFF
TRBJ1-3	.	TRBV19	.	TGTGCCAGTAGTACAGGATACTCTGGAAACACCATATATTTT	CASSTGYSGNTIYF
TRBJ2-1	TRBD2	TRBV27	.	TGTGCCAGCACGTCGTCTAGCGGTTACAATGAGCAGTTCTTC	CASTSSSGYNEQFF
TRBJ2-1	.	TRBV29-1	.	TGCAGCGTTGGCCTAAGCTACAATGAGCAGTTCTTC	CSVGLSYNEQFF
TRBJ2-3	TRBD2	TRBV9	.	TGTGCCAGCAGCCCGACTAGCGGTTACACAGATACGCAGTATTTT	CASSPTSGYTDTQYF
TRBJ1-5	.	TRBV3-1/TRBV3-2	.	TGTGCCAGCAGCCTCGATAGTCAGCCCCAGCATTTT	CASSLDSQPQHF
TRBJ1-6	.	TRBV7-9	.	TGTGCCAGCAGCCCGGAGATGCGGAGCTCCTATAATTCACCCCTCCACTTT	CASSPEMRSSYNSPLHF
TRBJ1-2	.	TRBV5-8	.	TGTGCCAGCAGCTTGCGGGGACTAGCCTTTAACTATGGCTACACCTTC	CASSLRGLAFNYGYTF
TRBJ1-2	.	TRBV12-3/TRBV12-4	.	TGTGCCAGCAGTTTAAGGGGATTCTATGGCTACACCTTC	CASSLRGFYGYTF
TRBJ1-1	.	TRBV18	.	TGTGCCAGCTCGCAGGGCATGAACACTGAAGCTTTCTTT	CASSQGMNTEAFF